The present TCR beta chain was sequenced within a study of CD8 T cells in ankylosing spondylitis. Trimming took 0 bases from V and 1 from J, leaving 6 bases between them. CDR1 and CDR2 (germline): MNHEY, SVGAGI. The CDR3 totals 14 residues. MiXCR, applied by TCRdb to the 5' RACE reads, yields one record per CDR3 protein. The sample holds a few hundred thousand distinct CDR3 sequences; about 10% are singletons and the top ten take under 7%. The sample holds many counts of this clonotype. Its target is unknown. General study points: One TCR beta motif, made up of eight or nine highly homologous variants, appeared characteristic of ankylosing spondylitis blood. In reactive arthritis synovial fluid and blood, some motif variants had been reported before. Significant enrichment of disease-linked clones was reported in matched ankylosing spondylitis synovial fluid.

The chain joins TRBV6-5 to TRBJ2-5, with D hard to call. Source material: blood, either unsorted or a sorted T cell fraction (not recorded which). The source is a male donor with ankylosing spondylitis or in good health (not recorded which). CDR3 DNA: TGTGCCAGCAGTTACTCCAAATCCCAAGAGACCCAGTACTTC. Translating gives CASSYSKSQETQYF.